This is a list of T cell receptor beta chains from one sample in a study of T-cell reconstitution after alpha-beta-depleted transplantation in children. MiXCR, applied by TCRdb to the PCR reads, yields one record per CDR3 protein. The table lists some 590,000 distinct CDR3 sequences, 10% of them singletons, with less than 4.5% in the top ten. Sample: PBMCs from the stem cell graft donor, taken from the stem cell graft. The origin of the receptors is a human donor who donated a stem cell graft to a child with acute myeloid leukemia. CDR3s include the opening cysteine and the closing phenylalanine or tryptophan. The D gene is left open where the match is weak. Clone size appears in some rows only: once, few, many, or a class for an expanded clone.

j_gene | abundance | v_gene | d_gene | CDR3aa | CDR3nt
TRBJ2-1 | few | TRBV5-1 | NA | CASSLGTGVYNEQFF | TGCGCCAGCAGCTTGGGGACGGGAGTCTACAATGAGCAGTTCTTC
TRBJ2-7 | few | TRBV20-1 | NA | CSARKILQSSYEQYF | TGCAGTGCTAGAAAGATCCTACAGAGCTCCTACGAGCAGTACTTC
TRBJ1-4 | NA | TRBV12-3/TRBV12-4 | NA | CASRWDEKLFF | TGTGCCAGTCGTTGGGATGAAAAACTGTTTTTT
TRBJ2-5 | NA | TRBV12-3/TRBV12-4 | TRBD2 | CASSPGTSGSIQETQYF | TGTGCCAGCAGCCCTGGGACTAGCGGGTCCATTCAAGAGACCCAGTACTTC
TRBJ2-7 | NA | TRBV12-3/TRBV12-4 | NA | CASSLRYYEQYF | TGTGCCAGCAGCCTTAGGTACTACGAGCAGTACTTC
TRBJ2-2 | many | TRBV10-3 | NA | CATRGGGPSTGELFF | TGTGCCACCAGGGGGGGAGGGCCGAGCACCGGGGAGCTGTTTTTT
TRBJ2-7 | NA | TRBV10-2 | NA | CASSELGDTPYEQYF | TGCGCCAGCAGTGAGCTCGGGGACACTCCCTACGAGCAGTACTTC
TRBJ1-4 | NA | TRBV9 | NA | CASSVDPSRGGDEKLFF | TGTGCCAGCAGCGTAGATCCCTCACGAGGTGGAGATGAAAAACTGTTTTTT
TRBJ2-1 | NA | TRBV4-3 | NA | CASSQDRDSLGVQFF | TGCGCCAGCAGCCAAGATAGGGACTCCTTAGGGGTTCAGTTCTTC
TRBJ2-1 | few | TRBV9 | TRBD2 | CASSAGLAVTYNEQFF | TGTGCCAGCAGCGCCGGACTAGCGGTTACCTACAATGAGCAGTTCTTC
TRBJ1-6 | NA | TRBV12-3/TRBV12-4 | NA | CASSLGATWGNSPLHF | TGTGCCAGCAGTTTGGGGGCCACCTGGGGGAATTCACCCCTCCACTTT
TRBJ2-2 | many | TRBV4-3 | NA | CASSQDGTALNTGELFF | TGCGCCAGCAGCCAAGATGGGACGGCGTTGAACACCGGGGAGCTGTTTTTT
TRBJ2-1 | many | TRBV6-2/TRBV6-3 | TRBD2 | CASTIAGGGYNEQFF | TGTGCCAGCACAATAGCGGGAGGAGGGTACAATGAGCAGTTCTTC
TRBJ2-5 | many | TRBV11-2 | TRBD1 | CASSSGTGRETQYF | TGTGCCAGCAGCTCAGGGACAGGGAGGGAGACCCAGTACTTC
TRBJ2-7 | few | TRBV2 | NA | CASRIGRDLYEQYF | TGTGCCAGCCGGATCGGACGAGACCTCTACGAGCAGTACTTC
TRBJ1-2 | many | TRBV7-2 | NA | CASSLGQGLMGYTF | TGTGCCAGCAGCTTAGGCCAGGGCCTAATGGGCTACACCTTC
TRBJ2-3 | NA | TRBV20-1 | TRBD2 | CSASLLLAAISTDTQYF | TGCAGTGCTAGCCTTTTGCTAGCGGCAATTAGCACAGATACGCAGTATTTT
TRBJ2-1 | NA | TRBV12-3/TRBV12-4 | TRBD2 | CASSLGGRATDEQFF | TGTGCCAGCAGTCTAGGCGGGAGGGCCACGGATGAGCAGTTCTTC
TRBJ2-4 | few | TRBV12-3/TRBV12-4 | NA | CASRGLAKNIQYF | TGTGCCAGCAGAGGACTAGCCAAAAACATTCAGTACTTC